These 5 T cell receptor beta chains originate from one sample sequenced in a study of glioma-infiltrating T cells. Using RNA template, CDR3s of TCR alpha and beta were amplified with iRepertoire arm-PCR. Each CDR3 protein is one row after TCRdb ran MiXCR on the multiplex PCR reads. The data show 300,000 to 400,000 distinct CDR3 sequences, roughly two fifths seen once. Material: glioma tissue, nonneoplastic brain tissue, or PBMCs (not recorded which). The receptors stem from a human donor with low-grade glioma or glioblastoma, undergoing nonglioma brain surgery, or in good health (not recorded which).

The chain employs TRBV7-9 and TRBJ2-2, with a weak D call TRBD2 (6 bases). Trimming removed 5 bases from V and 3 bases from J, with 13 bases in between. Germline V gene lookup returns CDR1 SEHNR and CDR2 FQNEAQ (reference sequence). The CDR3 extends over 15 amino acids. The CDR3 nucleotides read TGTGCCAGCAGCGTTAGCGGACTCCACACCGGGGAGCTGTTTTTT. Protein: CASSVSGLHTGELFF. The whole variable domain, filled in from reference TRBV7-9 and TRBJ2-2, reads DTGVSQNPRHKITKRGQNVTFRCDPISEHNRLYWYRQTLGQGPEFLTYFQNEAQLEKSRLLSDRFSAERPKGSFSTLEIQRTEQGDSAMYLCASSVSGLHTGELFFGEGSRLTVL.

Concerning this clonotype itself: The conserved final phenylalanine or tryptophan is absent from the CDR3, which likely points to a read error. The chain joins TRBV4-3 to TRBJ2-1; 8 bases map to TRBD2. V lost 2 bases and J lost 10; bases outside the gene matches: 7. CDR1 and CDR2 from the germline V gene are LGHNA and YSLEER. This CDR3 is built from 14 residues. CDR3 sequence: CASSQSAGGTEQFL. The CDR3 coding sequence is TGCGCCAGCAGCCAATCGGCGGGAGGCACCGAGCAGTTCCTC.

This clonotype occurred a few times. The chain carries TRBV20-1 and TRBJ1-6; no firm D call. CDR1 is DFQATT, CDR2 SNEGSKA, per germline (reference sequence). The CDR3 consists of 12 residues. V was shortened by 0 bases and J by 7 bases, with 4 bases between the two germline ends. CDR3 in amino acids: CSARDNNSPLHF. CDR3 nucleotide sequence: TGCAGTGCTAGAGATAACAATTCACCCCTCCACTTT.

Points on this clonotype: This clone may be a read error of a much larger clone one base away. The chain couples TRBV6-2 or TRBV6-3 to TRBJ2-5; no reliable D call. The V end was cut by 8 bases, the J end by 2 bases, with 18 bases between. Germline V gene sequence: CDR1 MNHEY, CDR2 SVGEGT. This CDR3 is 15 amino acids long. CDR3 loop: CASGPTLPPQETQYF. In nucleotides, the CDR3 is TGTGCCAGCGGTCCCACATTGCCTCCGCAAGAGACCCAGTACTTC.

Worth noting for this clonotype: A read error may produce the germline difference seen at one junction end. The chain joins TRBV6-6 to TRBJ1-1, with D hard to call. Germline CDR1 MNHNY, CDR2 SVGAGI (reference sequence). The CDR3 contains 13 residues. The CDR3 spells CANSYSKNTEAFF. The CDR3 DNA is TGTGCCAACAGTTACTCAAAGAACACTGAAGCTTTCTTT.